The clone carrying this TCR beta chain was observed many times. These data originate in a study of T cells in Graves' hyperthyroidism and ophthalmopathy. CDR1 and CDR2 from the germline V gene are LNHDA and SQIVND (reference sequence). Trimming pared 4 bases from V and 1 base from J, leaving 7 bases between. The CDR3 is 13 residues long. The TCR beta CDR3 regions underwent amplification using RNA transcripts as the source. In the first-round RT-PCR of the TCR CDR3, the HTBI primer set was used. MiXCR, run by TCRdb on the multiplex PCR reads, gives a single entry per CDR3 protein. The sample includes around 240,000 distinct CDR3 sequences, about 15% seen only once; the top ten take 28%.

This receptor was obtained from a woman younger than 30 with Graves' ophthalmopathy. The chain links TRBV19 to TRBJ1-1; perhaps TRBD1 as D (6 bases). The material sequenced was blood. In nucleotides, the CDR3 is TGTGCCAGTAGTAAACAGGGGAACACTGAAGCTTTCTTT. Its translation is CASSKQGNTEAFF.